This T cell receptor beta chain was captured in a study of control samples from healthy donors and cancer patients. Sequencing was performed with immunoSEQ multiplex PCR; in TCRdb, only in-frame clones are kept and a portion is missing. The table has fewer than 200,000 clones, 90% seen once. The V and J ends lost 4 bases and 6 bases, in that order; junction bases with no gene match: 3. The V gene's germline CDR1 is SGHRS and CDR2 YFSETQ. The CDR3 has 14 amino acids. The sample comprised blood. This TCR was recovered from a woman aged 45-65 years in good health. The rearrangement joins TRBV5-1 to TRBJ2-7, with 14 bases identical to TRBD2. The CDR3 spells CASSRTSGGFEQYF. Here the CDR3 DNA reads TGCGCCAGCAGCCGGACTAGCGGGGGGTTCGAGCAGTACTTC.